A selection of T cell receptor beta chains follows, all from one sample in a study of T cell responses to AZD1222 COVID-19 vaccine. The assay was immunoSEQ multiplex PCR, and TCRdb's table has in-frame clones only and misses some. Among 180,000 or so clones, 90% to 95% were seen once, and the ten largest hold about 1.7%. The sequencing used peripheral blood, collected 28 days after the second AZD1222 dose. The receptors stem from an adult who received the AZD1222 COVID-19 vaccine. CDR3s include the opening cysteine and the closing phenylalanine or tryptophan. A D gene is named only where the DNA matches it firmly. Where a row states a size, it is once, few, many or the class of an expanded clone; other rows omit it.

J	V	D	size	DNA	CDR3
TRBJ1-2	TRBV6-5	TRBD1	.	TGTGCCAGCAGCACAGGGGGCGTCGCTAACTATGGCTACACCTTC	CASSTGGVANYGYTF
TRBJ2-7	TRBV7-8	TRBD2	.	TGTGCCAGCCGAGGGGGAGCGGGAGAGGAAAGCTACGAGCAGTACTTC	CASRGGAGEESYEQYF
TRBJ2-7	TRBV2	.	.	TGTGCCAGCACCTCAGGTGGGGGGTACGAGCAGTACTTC	CASTSGGGYEQYF
TRBJ2-7	TRBV7-9	TRBD2	.	TGTGCCAGCAGCAGACTAGCGGGGGGCCTAGTTGCCTACGAGCAGTACTTC	CASSRLAGGLVAYEQYF
TRBJ2-2	TRBV10-1	.	.	TGCGCCAGCAGTAGGGGGGACACCGGGGAGCTGTTTTTT	CASSRGDTGELFF
TRBJ1-5	TRBV6-5	.	.	TGTGCCAGCACCGCCCGAGGGATCAGCAATCAGCCCCAGCATTTT	CASTARGISNQPQHF
TRBJ2-6	TRBV12-5	.	once	TGTGCTAGTGGAACTGGCGACCCTGGGGCCAACGTCCTGACTTTC	CASGTGDPGANVLTF
TRBJ2-2	TRBV7-9	TRBD1	.	TGTGCCAGCAGCGCCTCCGGGACAGACCTTAGAACCGGGGAGCTGTTTTTT	CASSASGTDLRTGELFF
TRBJ1-2	TRBV7-9	.	.	TGTGCCAGCAGCCTAGGGACGGCTGTTAACTATGGCTACACCTTC	CASSLGTAVNYGYTF
TRBJ1-2	TRBV7-9	.	.	TGTGCCAGCAGCTTAGCGTCAGGGTTTGACTATGGCTACACCTTC	CASSLASGFDYGYTF
TRBJ1-1	TRBV5-1	.	.	TGCGCCAGCAGCTTGGAAGGGAACACTGAAGCTTTCTTT	CASSLEGNTEAFF
TRBJ1-2	TRBV5-6	.	few	TGTGCCAGCAGCTTAGAGAGGCTCCGTGGCTATGGCTACACCTTC	CASSLERLRGYGYTF
TRBJ1-6	TRBV19	TRBD1	.	TGTGCCAGTAACCCCAGGACAGGGGCGTCACCCCTCCACTTT	CASNPRTGASPLHF
TRBJ2-5	TRBV5-1	TRBD1	.	TGCGCCAGCAGCTCCCACAGGGGGCCGGGAGAGACCCAGTACTTC	CASSSHRGPGETQYF
TRBJ1-3	TRBV11-2	.	.	TGTGCCAGCAGCTTAGCAGGTGAAAGAAACACCATATATTTT	CASSLAGERNTIYF
TRBJ1-1	TRBV2	TRBD1	once	TGTGCCATCGACAAGAGGACAGGGGTGAACACTGAAGCTTTCTTT	CAIDKRTGVNTEAFF
TRBJ2-5	TRBV3-1/TRBV3-2	.	.	TGTGCCAGCAGCCAAAACGACAGACAAGAGACCCAGTACTTC	CASSQNDRQETQYF
TRBJ1-1	TRBV7-2	.	.	TGTGCCAGCAGCCGAGGGTATGCGGCTTTCTTT	CASSRGYAAFF
TRBJ1-2	TRBV5-6	.	.	TGTGCCAGCAGGCAGGGGAACTATGGCTACACCTTC	CASRQGNYGYTF